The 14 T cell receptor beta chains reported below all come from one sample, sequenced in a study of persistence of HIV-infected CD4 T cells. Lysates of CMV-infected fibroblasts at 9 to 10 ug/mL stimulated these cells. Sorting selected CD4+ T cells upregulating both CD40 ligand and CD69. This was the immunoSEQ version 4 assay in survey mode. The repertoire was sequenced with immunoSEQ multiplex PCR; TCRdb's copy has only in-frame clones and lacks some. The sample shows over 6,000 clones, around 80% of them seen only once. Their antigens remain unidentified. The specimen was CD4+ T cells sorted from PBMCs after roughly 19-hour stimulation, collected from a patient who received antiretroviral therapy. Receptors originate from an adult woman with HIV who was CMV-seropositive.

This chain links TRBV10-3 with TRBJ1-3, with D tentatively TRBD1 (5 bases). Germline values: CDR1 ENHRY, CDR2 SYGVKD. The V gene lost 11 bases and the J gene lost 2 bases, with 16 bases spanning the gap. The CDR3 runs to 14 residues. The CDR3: CAYRDARPGNTIYF. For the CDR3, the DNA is TGTGCCTACCGGGACGCTCGTCCTGGAAACACCATATATTTT.

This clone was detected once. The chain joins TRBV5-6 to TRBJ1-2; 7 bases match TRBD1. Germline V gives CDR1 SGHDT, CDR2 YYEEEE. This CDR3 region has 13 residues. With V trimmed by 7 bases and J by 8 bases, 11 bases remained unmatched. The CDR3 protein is CASVPSGGQGYTF. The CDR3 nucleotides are TGTGCCAGCGTCCCGAGCGGGGGACAGGGCTACACCTTC.

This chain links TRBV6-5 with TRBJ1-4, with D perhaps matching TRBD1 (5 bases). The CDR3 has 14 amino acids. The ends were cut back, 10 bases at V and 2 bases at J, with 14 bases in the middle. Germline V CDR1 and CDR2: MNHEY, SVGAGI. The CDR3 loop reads CATRQLSTNEKLFF. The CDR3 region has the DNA TGTGCCACCAGACAGCTTAGTACTAATGAAAAACTGTTTTTT.

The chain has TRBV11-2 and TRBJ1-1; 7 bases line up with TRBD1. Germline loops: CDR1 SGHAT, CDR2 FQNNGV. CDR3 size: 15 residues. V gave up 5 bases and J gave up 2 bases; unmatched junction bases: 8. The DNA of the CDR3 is TGTGCCAGCAGCCCCAGGGGGTTCAGAAACACTGAAGCTTTCTTT. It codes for CASSPRGFRNTEAFF.

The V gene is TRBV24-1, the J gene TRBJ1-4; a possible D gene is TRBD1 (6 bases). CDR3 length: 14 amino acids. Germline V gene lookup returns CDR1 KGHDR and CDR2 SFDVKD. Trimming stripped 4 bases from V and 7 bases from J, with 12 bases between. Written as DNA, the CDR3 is TGTGCCACCAGTGAAGGGGGGCGCGTTGAAAAACTGTTTTTT. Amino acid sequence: CATSEGGRVEKLFF.

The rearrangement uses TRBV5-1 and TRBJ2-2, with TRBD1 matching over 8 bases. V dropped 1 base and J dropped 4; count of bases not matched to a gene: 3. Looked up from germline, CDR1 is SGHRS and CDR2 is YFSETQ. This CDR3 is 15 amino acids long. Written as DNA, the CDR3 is TGCGCCAGCAGCTTGTCGACAGGGGTCACCGGGGAGCTGTTTTTT. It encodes CASSLSTGVTGELFF.

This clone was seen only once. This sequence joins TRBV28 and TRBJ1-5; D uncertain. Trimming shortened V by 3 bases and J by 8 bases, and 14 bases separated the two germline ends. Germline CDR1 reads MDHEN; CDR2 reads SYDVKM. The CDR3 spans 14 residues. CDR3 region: CASSFPTPVEPQHF. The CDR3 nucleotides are TGTGCCAGCAGTTTTCCTACACCGGTGGAGCCCCAGCATTTT.

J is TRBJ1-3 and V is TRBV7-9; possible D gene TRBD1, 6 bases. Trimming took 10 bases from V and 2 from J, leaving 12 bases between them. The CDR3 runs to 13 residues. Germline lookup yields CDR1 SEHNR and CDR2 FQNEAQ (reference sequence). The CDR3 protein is CATHEGAGNTIYF. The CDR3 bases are TGTGCCACCCACGAGGGGGCTGGAAACACCATATATTTT.

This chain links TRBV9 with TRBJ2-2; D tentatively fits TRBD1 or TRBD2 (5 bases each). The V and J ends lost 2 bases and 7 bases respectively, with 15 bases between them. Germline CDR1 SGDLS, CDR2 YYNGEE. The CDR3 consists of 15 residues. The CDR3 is CASSVTGSQGGELFF. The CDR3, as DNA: TGTGCCAGCAGCGTTACGGGGTCCCAGGGCGGGGAGCTGTTTTTT. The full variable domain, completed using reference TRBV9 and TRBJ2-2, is DSGVTQTPKHLITATGQRVTLRCSPRSGDLSVYWYQQSLDQGLQFLIQYYNGEERAKGNILERFSAQQFPDLHSELNLSSLELGDSALYFCASSVTGSQGGELFFGEGSRLTVL.

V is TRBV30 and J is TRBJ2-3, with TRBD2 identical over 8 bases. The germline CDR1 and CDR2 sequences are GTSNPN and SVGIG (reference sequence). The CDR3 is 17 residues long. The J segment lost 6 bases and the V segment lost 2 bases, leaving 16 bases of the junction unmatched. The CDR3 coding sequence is TGTGCCTGGAGTCGCCCCCGAGCGGGGGCCCCGGAGGATACGCAGTATTTT. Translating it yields CAWSRPRAGAPEDTQYF. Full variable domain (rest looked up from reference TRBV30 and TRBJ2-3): SQTIHQWPATLVQPVGSPLSLECTVEGTSNPNLYWYRQAAGRGLQLLFYSVGIGQISSEVPQNLSASRPQDRQFILSSKKLLLSDSGFYLCAWSRPRAGAPEDTQYFGPGTRLTVL.

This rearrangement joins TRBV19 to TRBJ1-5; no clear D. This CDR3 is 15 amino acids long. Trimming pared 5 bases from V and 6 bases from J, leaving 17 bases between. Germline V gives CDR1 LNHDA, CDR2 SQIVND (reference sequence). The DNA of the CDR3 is TGTGCCAGTAGTGCCTCCCGGGAGTCCCGTCAGCCCCAGCATTTT. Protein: CASSASRESRQPQHF. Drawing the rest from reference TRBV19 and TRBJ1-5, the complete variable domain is DGGITQSPKYLFRKEGQNVTLSCEQNLNHDAMYWYRQDPGQGLRLIYYSQIVNDFQKGDIAEGYSVSREKKESFPLTVTSAQKNPTAFYLCASSASRESRQPQHFGDGTRLSIL.

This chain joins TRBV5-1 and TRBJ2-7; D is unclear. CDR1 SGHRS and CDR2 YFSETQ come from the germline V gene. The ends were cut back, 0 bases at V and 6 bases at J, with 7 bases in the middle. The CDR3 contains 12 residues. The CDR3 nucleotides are TGCGCCAGCAGCTTGGTAGGACGCGAGCAGTACTTC. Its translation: CASSLVGREQYF.

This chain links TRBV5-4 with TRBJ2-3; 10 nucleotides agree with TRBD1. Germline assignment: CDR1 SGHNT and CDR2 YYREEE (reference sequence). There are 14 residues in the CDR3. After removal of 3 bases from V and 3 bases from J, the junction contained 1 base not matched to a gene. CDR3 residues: CASSWDRGTDTQYF. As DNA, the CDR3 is TGTGCCAGCAGCTGGGACAGGGGAACAGATACGCAGTATTTT.

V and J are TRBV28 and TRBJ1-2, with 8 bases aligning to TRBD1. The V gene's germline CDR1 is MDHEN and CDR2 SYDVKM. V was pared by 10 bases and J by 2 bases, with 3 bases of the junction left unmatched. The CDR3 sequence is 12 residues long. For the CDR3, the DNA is TGTGCCACCCACAGGGGGAACTATGGCTACACCTTC. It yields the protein CATHRGNYGYTF.